This is a list of T cell receptor beta chains from one sample in a study of blood T cell repertoires in COVID-19. Here immunoSEQ multiplex PCR was the method, and the copy in TCRdb shows in-frame clones only, minus some. Of some 350,000 clones in the sample, approximately 89% are singletons; the top ten hold around 5%. The specimen sequenced was PBMCs or T cells enriched from blood (not recorded which). Receptors originate from a man younger than 45 who had recovered from COVID-19. Both conserved end residues are part of each CDR3. D genes are given only for firm matches.

d_gene,v_gene,j_gene,CDR3aa,CDR3nt
-,TRBV6-4,TRBJ2-5,CASSDYPPGREGETQYF,TGTGCCAGCAGTGACTATCCTCCGGGCAGGGAAGGCGAGACCCAGTACTTC
TRBD2,TRBV7-8,TRBJ2-7,CASSLVAGGIYYEQYF,TGTGCCAGCAGCTTAGTTGCGGGGGGAATCTACTACGAGCAGTACTTC
-,TRBV3-1/TRBV3-2,TRBJ2-7,CASSRGTDPYEQYF,TGTGCCAGCAGCCGCGGGACAGATCCCTACGAGCAGTACTTC
-,TRBV24-1,TRBJ2-1,CATSPGLKYNEQFF,TGTGCCACCTCCCCGGGACTTAAATACAATGAGCAGTTCTTC
-,TRBV19,TRBJ2-7,CASSIGGGYEQYF,TGTGCCAGTAGTATAGGGGGAGGCTACGAGCAGTACTTC
-,TRBV13,TRBJ2-3,CASSQWTGTDTQYF,TGTGCCAGCAGCCAGTGGACTGGCACAGATACGCAGTATTTT
TRBD1,TRBV18,TRBJ2-3,CASSPRQGPSTDTQYF,TGTGCCAGCTCACCGCGACAGGGACCTAGCACAGATACGCAGTATTTT
-,TRBV5-1,TRBJ1-6,CASSSRGDDSPLHF,TGCGCCAGCAGCTCGAGAGGAGATGATTCACCCCTCCACTTT
TRBD1,TRBV7-9,TRBJ2-7,CASSKLGQGGHEQYF,TGTGCCAGCAGCAAGTTGGGACAGGGGGGCCACGAGCAGTACTTC
TRBD2,TRBV2,TRBJ2-7,CASSDEGGLNF,TGTGCCAGCAGTGATGAGGGAGGGTTGAACTTC
TRBD1,TRBV5-1,TRBJ2-7,CASSWQGTGGKAGEQYF,TGCGCCAGCAGCTGGCAAGGGACAGGAGGGAAGGCAGGCGAGCAGTACTTC